These T cell receptor beta chains were read from a single sample in a study of blood T cells in healthy people across ages. TCRdb re-called the 5' RACE reads with MiXCR, one entry per CDR3 protein. Here the sample spans around 1.5 million distinct CDR3 sequences, roughly 32% being singletons. The sequenced material came from blood. The receptor set was obtained from a woman in her 30s in good health. Each CDR3 is given with its conserved first and last residue. D genes are given only for firm matches. Only some rows state a clone size, as once, few, many or a class for expanded clones.

d_gene: NA
j_gene: TRBJ1-5
abundance: once
v_gene: TRBV7-2
CDR3aa: CASSRTDLWPQHF
CDR3nt: TGTGCCAGCAGCCGGACGGATCTCTGGCCCCAGCATTTT

d_gene: TRBD2
j_gene: TRBJ2-1
abundance: NA
v_gene: TRBV2
CDR3aa: CAGNEPGLAVNEQFF
CDR3nt: TGTGCCGGCAATGAGCCGGGACTAGCGGTCAATGAGCAGTTCTTC

d_gene: NA
j_gene: TRBJ2-7
abundance: NA
v_gene: TRBV7-9
CDR3aa: CASSLVGNGPYEQYF
CDR3nt: TGTGCCAGCAGCTTAGTTGGAAACGGGCCCTACGAGCAGTACTTC

d_gene: TRBD1
j_gene: TRBJ1-2
abundance: NA
v_gene: TRBV10-2
CDR3aa: CASRPGQGGDYGYTF
CDR3nt: TGCGCCAGCAGGCCCGGACAGGGTGGGGACTATGGCTACACCTTC

d_gene: NA
j_gene: TRBJ2-3
abundance: NA
v_gene: TRBV12-3/TRBV12-4
CDR3aa: CVSSLGWTTDTQYF
CDR3nt: TGTGTCAGCAGTTTAGGGTGGACCACAGATACGCAGTATTTT

d_gene: TRBD2
j_gene: TRBJ2-3
abundance: few
v_gene: TRBV7-6
CDR3aa: CASSLEVAGGQTDTQYF
CDR3nt: TGTGCCAGCAGCTTAGAGGTAGCGGGGGGGCAAACAGATACGCAGTATTTT

d_gene: NA
j_gene: TRBJ1-2
abundance: NA
v_gene: TRBV24-1
CDR3aa: CATSDYRKNYGYTF
CDR3nt: TGTGCCACCAGTGATTACAGGAAAAACTATGGCTACACCTTC

d_gene: TRBD1
j_gene: TRBJ1-1
abundance: NA
v_gene: TRBV6-4
CDR3aa: CASSAGGPNTEAFF
CDR3nt: TGTGCCAGCAGTGCAGGGGGCCCGAACACTGAAGCTTTCTTT

d_gene: NA
j_gene: TRBJ1-4
abundance: NA
v_gene: TRBV18
CDR3aa: CASSLRHLEGKLFF
CDR3nt: TGTGCCAGCTCACTTCGTCATTTGGAGGGAAAACTGTTTTTT

d_gene: NA
j_gene: TRBJ2-3
abundance: NA
v_gene: TRBV12-3/TRBV12-4
CDR3aa: CASSLPLGGDTDAQYF
CDR3nt: TGTGCCAGCAGTTTACCTTTGGGGGGCGACACAGATGCGCAGTATTTT

d_gene: TRBD1
j_gene: TRBJ2-3
abundance: NA
v_gene: TRBV11-2
CDR3aa: CASSLRDSYTDTQYF
CDR3nt: TGTGCCAGCAGCCTCCGGGACAGTTACACAGATACGCAGTATTTT

d_gene: TRBD2
j_gene: TRBJ2-3
abundance: NA
v_gene: TRBV4-2
CDR3aa: CASGRELAGGSTDTQYF
CDR3nt: TGTGCCAGCGGAAGGGAGCTAGCGGGAGGATCCACAGATACGCAGTATTTT

d_gene: TRBD1
j_gene: TRBJ1-2
abundance: NA
v_gene: TRBV28
CDR3aa: CASSSNRGRDGYTF
CDR3nt: TGTGCCAGCAGTTCCAACAGGGGGAGGGATGGCTACACCTTC

d_gene: NA
j_gene: TRBJ2-1
abundance: few
v_gene: TRBV5-1
CDR3aa: CASSLESRQVEQFF
CDR3nt: TGCGCCAGCAGCTTGGAATCGCGGCAGGTTGAGCAGTTCTTC

d_gene: NA
j_gene: TRBJ1-4
abundance: NA
v_gene: TRBV27
CDR3aa: CASRPIDSYNEKLFF
CDR3nt: TGTGCCAGCCGCCCTATTGACAGTTATAATGAAAAACTGTTTTTT

d_gene: NA
j_gene: TRBJ2-7
abundance: many
v_gene: TRBV5-1
CDR3aa: CASRGQISNEQYF
CDR3nt: TGCGCCAGCAGGGGACAAATATCGAACGAGCAGTACTTC

d_gene: TRBD2
j_gene: TRBJ2-3
abundance: NA
v_gene: TRBV9
CDR3aa: CASSVSISGGTGTQYF
CDR3nt: TGTGCCAGCAGCGTTTCGATTAGCGGGGGGACAGGTACGCAGTATTTT

d_gene: TRBD1
j_gene: TRBJ2-7
abundance: NA
v_gene: TRBV20-1
CDR3aa: CSARDRGRAYEQYF
CDR3nt: TGCAGTGCTCGGGACAGGGGGCGCGCCTACGAGCAGTACTTC

d_gene: NA
j_gene: TRBJ2-7
abundance: many
v_gene: TRBV27
CDR3aa: CASRKWEGLGSYEQYF
CDR3nt: TGTGCCAGCAGAAAATGGGAAGGTCTAGGCTCCTACGAGCAGTACTTC

d_gene: NA
j_gene: TRBJ1-2
abundance: NA
v_gene: TRBV7-9
CDR3aa: CASSLSLDLGYTF
CDR3nt: TGTGCCAGCAGCTTATCTCTTGATTTAGGCTACACCTTC

d_gene: TRBD2
j_gene: TRBJ2-3
abundance: many
v_gene: TRBV7-2
CDR3aa: CASSLGLAEGGTQYF
CDR3nt: TGTGCCAGCAGCTTAGGTCTAGCGGAGGGCGGTACGCAGTATTTT

d_gene: NA
j_gene: TRBJ1-2
abundance: once
v_gene: TRBV5-1
CDR3aa: CASSLSEGLDGYTF
CDR3nt: TGCGCCAGCAGCTTAAGTGAGGGTTTGGATGGCTACACCTTC

d_gene: TRBD2
j_gene: TRBJ2-4
abundance: few
v_gene: TRBV20-1
CDR3aa: CSTQGTSGNIQYF
CDR3nt: TGCAGCACTCAAGGGACTAGCGGAAACATTCAGTACTTC

d_gene: NA
j_gene: TRBJ1-2
abundance: few
v_gene: TRBV6-1
CDR3aa: CASSVRDHKGYTF
CDR3nt: TGTGCCAGCAGTGTCCGGGACCACAAGGGCTACACCTTC

d_gene: NA
j_gene: TRBJ2-7
abundance: NA
v_gene: TRBV5-1
CDR3aa: CASSSSPAAPYEQYF
CDR3nt: TGCGCCAGCAGCTCTTCCCCAGCAGCCCCCTACGAGCAGTACTTC

d_gene: TRBD1
j_gene: TRBJ2-7
abundance: NA
v_gene: TRBV7-9
CDR3aa: CASSLGRDRGCYEQYF
CDR3nt: TGTGCCAGCAGCTTAGGCCGGGACAGGGGGTGCTACGAGCAGTACTTC

d_gene: TRBD1
j_gene: TRBJ1-2
abundance: many
v_gene: TRBV18
CDR3aa: CASSPGDRAYGYTF
CDR3nt: TGTGCCAGCTCACCAGGGGACAGGGCCTATGGCTACACCTTC

d_gene: TRBD2
j_gene: TRBJ2-1
abundance: few
v_gene: TRBV7-9
CDR3aa: CASRQGLAVGEQFF
CDR3nt: TGTGCCAGCAGGCAGGGACTAGCGGTTGGTGAGCAGTTCTTC

d_gene: NA
j_gene: TRBJ2-4
abundance: once
v_gene: TRBV6-2/TRBV6-3
CDR3aa: CASTPTVAKNIQYF
CDR3nt: TGCGCCAGCACTCCGACTGTAGCCAAAAACATTCAGTACTTC

d_gene: TRBD2
j_gene: TRBJ2-7
abundance: NA
v_gene: TRBV20-1
CDR3aa: CSATGTSVSYEQYF
CDR3nt: TGCAGTGCTACCGGGACTAGCGTCTCCTACGAGCAGTACTTC

d_gene: NA
j_gene: TRBJ2-5
abundance: NA
v_gene: TRBV7-6
CDR3aa: CASSIRLQETQYF
CDR3nt: TGTGCCAGCAGCATACGCCTCCAAGAGACCCAGTACTTC

d_gene: TRBD1
j_gene: TRBJ1-2
abundance: NA
v_gene: TRBV11-2
CDR3aa: CASSVDRDSRYGYTF
CDR3nt: TGTGCCAGCAGCGTGGACCGGGACAGTCGCTATGGCTACACCTTC

d_gene: TRBD2
j_gene: TRBJ2-1
abundance: NA
v_gene: TRBV2
CDR3aa: CASSEVLLAGGPGHEQFF
CDR3nt: TGTGCCAGCAGTGAAGTGCTTTTGGCGGGAGGCCCGGGACATGAGCAGTTCTTC

d_gene: TRBD2
j_gene: TRBJ2-1
abundance: many
v_gene: TRBV15
CDR3aa: CATSRGGHVLNEQFF
CDR3nt: TGTGCCACCAGCCGGGGGGGACACGTACTCAATGAGCAGTTCTTC

d_gene: NA
j_gene: TRBJ1-1
abundance: NA
v_gene: TRBV20-1
CDR3aa: CSAYGFPGTEAFF
CDR3nt: TGCAGTGCATATGGATTCCCGGGCACTGAAGCTTTCTTT